The 25 T cell receptor beta chains presented below share a single source sample, sequenced in a study of CD4 T cells in relation to SARS-CoV-2 and coronaviruses. This table comes from immunoSEQ multiplex PCR, and its TCRdb copy is limited to in-frame clones, with some not included. The table includes about 70,000 clones, 75% to 90% detected once. CD4+ T cells from unexposed donors were obtained before the COVID-19 pandemic (2011-2018). Sequences were obtained from memory CD4+ T cells from PBMCs. Source of these receptors: a human donor in good health.

This CDR3 is CATKDGLRAGELFF. In nucleotides, the CDR3 is TGTGCCACCAAGGATGGGTTACGTGCCGGGGAGCTGTTTTTT. The J gene is TRBJ2-2, the V gene TRBV15; unclear D gene. Germline CDR1 and CDR2: LNHNV and YYDKDF (reference sequence). This CDR3 region has 14 residues. The V and J ends lost 7 bases and 6 bases respectively, with 15 bases between them.

The rearrangement links TRBV5-1 to TRBJ2-7; the D gene is possibly TRBD2 (5 bases). The CDR3 is made up of 15 amino acids. Per the germline V gene, CDR1 is SGHRS and CDR2 is YFSETQ. The V end lost 2 bases, the J end lost 7 bases, and 19 bases lay between the germline ends. The CDR3 sequence: CASSFGPGLPREQYF. The CDR3 nucleotides read TGCGCCAGCAGCTTCGGCCCAGGACTCCCTAGGGAGCAGTACTTC.

This clone occurred a few times. J is TRBJ2-2 and V is TRBV5-1; weak D call: TRBD2 (5 bases). CDR3 length: 14 residues. Germline assignment: CDR1 SGHRS and CDR2 YFSETQ. Trimming cost V 4 bases and J 10 bases, with 17 bases left between them. The chain's CDR3 is CASSTLGLSLELFF. The CDR3 DNA follows: TGCGCCAGCAGCACGCTCGGACTGTCGTTGGAGCTGTTTTTT.

This chain links TRBV2 with TRBJ1-4; 8 bases agree with TRBD1. V lost 6 bases to trimming and J lost 8 bases; unmatched junction nucleotides: 8. Germline-derived CDR1 and CDR2 are SNHLY and FYNNEI. The CDR3 has 14 residues. This CDR3 reads CASSARTGKEKLFF. CDR3 nucleotides: TGTGCCAGCAGCGCCCGGACAGGGAAAGAAAAACTGTTTTTT.

The V call is TRBV27, the J call TRBJ2-3; 10 nucleotides line up with TRBD2. Germline V CDR1 and CDR2: MNHEY, SMNVEV (reference sequence). The CDR3 contains 21 residues. With V trimmed by 6 bases and J by 2 bases, 23 bases remained unmatched. The CDR3 nucleotides are TGTGCCAGCAGCCGAACAGGACCGACTAGCGGGCTCCTTTCCTCCACAGATACGCAGTATTTT. Protein: CASSRTGPTSGLLSSTDTQYF.

The rearrangement links TRBV18 to TRBJ2-5; D unresolved. Trimming pared 6 bases from V and 1 base from J, leaving 9 bases between. The CDR3 is 13 amino acids. CDR1 is KGHSH, CDR2 LQKENI, per germline. CDR3: CASSPGSQETQYF. CDR3 DNA: TGTGCCAGCTCCCCGGGCAGCCAAGAGACCCAGTACTTC. The variable domain in full, with the rest retrieved from reference TRBV18 and TRBJ2-5, is NAGVMQNPRHLVRRRGQEARLRCSPMKGHSHVYWYRQLPEEGLKFMVYLQKENIIDESGMPKERFSAEFPKEGPSILRIQQVVRGDSAAYFCASSPGSQETQYFGPGTRLLVL.

The sample holds a few counts of this clone. The genes are TRBV19 and TRBJ2-3; no clear D gene. The CDR3 spans 16 residues. CDR1 LNHDA and CDR2 SQIVND come from the germline V gene (reference sequence). Trimming took 4 bases from V and 1 from J, leaving 15 bases between them. The CDR3, as DNA: TGTGCCAGTAGTACGCCGACACCCTCGGGCACAGATACGCAGTATTTT. Translation gives CASSTPTPSGTDTQYF. Using reference TRBV19 and TRBJ2-3 for the parts outside the CDR3, the full variable domain is DGGITQSPKYLFRKEGQNVTLSCEQNLNHDAMYWYRQDPGQGLRLIYYSQIVNDFQKGDIAEGYSVSREKKESFPLTVTSAQKNPTAFYLCASSTPTPSGTDTQYFGPGTRLTVL.

V usage is TRBV3-1 (or the pseudogene TRBV3-2) and J usage is TRBJ2-4; D ambiguous. Germline CDR1 LGHDT, CDR2 YNNKEL (reference sequence). Trimming removed 5 bases from V and 6 bases from J, with 8 bases in between. The CDR3 length is 12 residues. The CDR3 bases are TGTGCCAGCAGCATACCTCGAAACATTCAGTACTTC. Residues: CASSIPRNIQYF.

The rearrangement joins TRBV3-1 (or the pseudogene TRBV3-2) to TRBJ1-1, with D uncertain. Germline CDR1 and CDR2: LGHDT and YNNKEL (reference sequence). CDR3 size: 16 residues. Between the trimmed V and J ends, which lost 5 bases and 0 bases, there was a span of 16 bases. CDR3 amino acids: CASSSTYREVNTEAFF. The CDR3, as DNA: TGTGCCAGCAGCTCGACCTACCGAGAAGTGAACACTGAAGCTTTCTTT.

In its sample, this clone was seen a few times. This rearrangement joins TRBV6-2 or TRBV6-3 to TRBJ2-3; TRBD1 might be the D (5 bases). Trimming removed 6 bases from V and 5 bases from J, with 9 bases in between. Germline CDR1 is MNHEY and CDR2 is SVGEGT. This CDR3 contains 12 residues. As DNA, the CDR3 is TGTGCCAGCAGCCTCAGGGTAGATACGCAGTATTTT. This encodes CASSLRVDTQYF.

This chain joins TRBV6-2 or TRBV6-3 and TRBJ1-1; D call uncertain. The CDR3 is made up of 17 amino acids. Germline-derived CDR1 and CDR2 are MNHEY and SVGEGT. Trimming took 0 bases from V and 0 from J, leaving 14 bases between them. CDR3 coding DNA: TGTGCCAGCAGTTACTCGATCGGGGTAGGGATGAACACTGAAGCTTTCTTT. Encoded protein: CASSYSIGVGMNTEAFF.

The chain uses TRBV5-1 and TRBJ2-3, with 10 bases aligning to TRBD2. The germline CDR1 and CDR2 sequences are SGHRS and YFSETQ. The CDR3 runs 14 residues. V was clipped by 4 bases and J by 5 bases; unmatched bases: 4. The CDR3 spells CASSSGGVEDTQYF. CDR3 bases: TGCGCCAGCAGCAGCGGGGGGGTCGAAGATACGCAGTATTTT.

V usage is TRBV5-4 and J usage is TRBJ2-7; D may be TRBD1 (5 bases). The germline V and J ends were trimmed by 5 bases and 7 bases, with 19 bases remaining between them. This CDR3 region has 14 residues. Germline CDR1 and CDR2: SGHNT and YYREEE (reference sequence). DNA of the CDR3: TGTGCCAGCAGATCCGCCTTGGACACGCGGGAGCAGTACTTC. Protein product: CASRSALDTREQYF.

J is TRBJ1-1 and V is TRBV19; D call uncertain. CDR3 length equals 12 residues. V lost 7 bases and J 6 bases, leaving 12 bases between the germline ends. Germline CDR1 and CDR2: LNHDA and SQIVND (reference sequence). The CDR3 DNA sequence: TGTGCCAGTAATGACGGTTTCGCTGAAGCTTTCTTT. It is translated as CASNDGFAEAFF.

This chain uses TRBV29-1 with TRBJ2-7; D is unresolved. The CDR3 sequence is 13 residues long. Germline-derived CDR1 and CDR2 are SQVTM and ANQGSEA. V lost 4 bases and J 2 bases, leaving 12 bases between the germline ends. The CDR3 nucleotides are TGCAGCGTTGCCCGAAGTCTTACCTACGAGCAGTACTTC. Encoded protein: CSVARSLTYEQYF.

The chain is built from TRBV18 and TRBJ1-5, with TRBD1 identical over 7 bases. CDR1 KGHSH and CDR2 LQKENI come from the germline V gene. The length of the CDR3 is 14 residues. V shed 4 bases and J 7 bases; nucleotides not matched to a gene: 7. This chain's CDR3 is CASSLSSGGQPQHF. CDR3 coding DNA: TGTGCCAGCTCACTCTCCTCAGGGGGGCAGCCCCAGCATTTT.

The J gene is TRBJ2-7, the V gene TRBV10-3; 8 bases align to TRBD2. Germline assignment: CDR1 ENHRY and CDR2 SYGVKD. Trimming at V came to 2 bases and at J to 5 bases, leaving 5 bases not matched to a gene. The CDR3 totals 14 residues. CDR3 sequence (DNA): TGTGCCATCAGTGAGGCACTAGCGGTCGACGAGCAGTACTTC. Protein sequence: CAISEALAVDEQYF.

This chain connects TRBV7-2 to TRBJ1-2; D call uncertain. This CDR3 contains 13 residues. CDR1 SGHTA and CDR2 FQGNSA come from the germline V gene. V lost 5 bases, J lost 3 bases, and 10 bases lay in between. Here the CDR3 reads CASSLGRDYGYTF. Written as DNA, the CDR3 is TGTGCCAGCAGCCTAGGAAGGGACTATGGCTACACCTTC.

The chain carries TRBV30 and TRBJ1-1; 9 bases line up with TRBD1. Germline V lookup: CDR1 GTSNPN, CDR2 SVGIG (reference sequence). The CDR3 totals 14 residues. With 2 bases clipped from V and 4 bases from J, the junction kept 5 bases outside the gene matches. The CDR3 coding sequence is TGTGCCTGGAGTTTGGGACAGGGAGTCACTGAAGCTTTCTTT. Translated: CAWSLGQGVTEAFF.

This clone has a handful of counts. The chain couples TRBV14 to TRBJ1-6, with 8 bases identical to TRBD1. V trimming: 4 bases; J trimming: 3 bases; junction bases outside the gene matches: 11. The CDR3 spans 18 residues. From germline, CDR1 is SGHDN and CDR2 FVKESK. In DNA, the CDR3 is TGTGCCAGCAGCCCTGGGACAGGAGAATGGGGCTATAATTCACCCCTCCACTTT. This translates into CASSPGTGEWGYNSPLHF.

This clone was recorded once. CDR3 nucleotides: TGTGCCAGCAGCCAAGTTCGCGGGCAGCGGGGGCGACACAATGAGCAGTTCTTC. Protein sequence: CASSQVRGQRGRHNEQFF. The gene calls are TRBV3-1 (or the pseudogene TRBV3-2) and TRBJ2-1, with 8 positions matching TRBD2. Looked up from germline, CDR1 is LGHDT and CDR2 is YNNKEL (reference sequence). Unmatched junction bases numbered 13, after V lost 1 base and J lost 5 bases. The CDR3 sequence is 18 residues long.

The rearrangement links TRBV5-1 to TRBJ1-1; no firm D call. The germline CDR1 and CDR2 sequences are SGHRS and YFSETQ. Deletions cut 2 bases from V and 0 bases from J, with 14 bases between. The CDR3 has 16 amino acids. The CDR3 protein is CASSFLSGAVNTEAFF. The DNA for the CDR3 is TGCGCCAGCAGCTTCTTGAGTGGAGCAGTGAACACTGAAGCTTTCTTT.

The V call is TRBV10-3, the J call TRBJ2-2; a weak D match, TRBD1 (5 bases). Germline CDR1 and CDR2: ENHRY and SYGVKD. Trimming pared 2 bases from V and 1 base from J, leaving 11 bases between. This CDR3 spans 16 amino acids. CDR3 sequence reads: CAISESRQLNTGELFF. For the CDR3, the DNA is TGTGCCATCAGTGAGAGTAGACAGCTGAACACCGGGGAGCTGTTTTTT.

CDR3 sequence (DNA): TGTGCCAGCAGCGTCAGGGACACCGGGGAGCTGTTTTTT. Translation gives CASSVRDTGELFF. The chain links TRBV7-8 to TRBJ2-2; TRBD1 might be the D (5 bases). There are 13 residues in the CDR3. Germline V gene sequence: CDR1 SGHVS, CDR2 FQNEAQ. Trimming took 5 bases from V and 3 from J, leaving 7 bases between them.

The chain uses TRBV4-1 and TRBJ1-5; 8 bases match TRBD1. CDR1 is MGHRA, CDR2 YSYEKL, per germline. This CDR3 has 16 amino acids. V was clipped by 3 bases and J by 3 bases; unmatched bases: 7. For the CDR3, the DNA is TGCGCCAGCAGCCAGTGGCCGGACAGGGTCAATCAGCCCCAGCATTTT. Translating gives CASSQWPDRVNQPQHF.